The present entry profiles one T cell receptor (beta chain) with its context. Its antigen is not identified. Survey-level resolution applied to immunoSEQ assay v3.0. Libraries were prepared by immunoSEQ multiplex PCR; TCRdb keeps only in-frame clonotypes and omits some of them. The profile shows about 16,000 clones, around 75% of them singletons. This sample stems from a study of long-term antiretroviral therapy in people with HIV. V was shortened by 4 bases and J by 0 bases, with 12 bases between the two germline ends. The CDR3 has 15 residues. The germline gives CDR1 SQVTM, CDR2 ANQGSEA. None of the participants with HIV were treated outside the United States. Regarding the study as a whole: Control repertoires displayed wider CDR3 length ranges than the HIV repertoires. Pre-ART clonal expansion yielded clones that dominated the repertoire at all time points.

Sequences were derived from unsorted PBMCs, sampled 1.5 years before starting antiretroviral therapy. This chain uses TRBV29-1 with TRBJ2-2; D gene ambiguous. The sequence came from a woman aged 45 to 65 with HIV. The CDR3 loop is CSVVLETANTGELFF. CDR3 DNA: TGCAGCGTTGTATTAGAAACGGCGAACACCGGGGAGCTGTTTTTT.